These T cell receptor beta chains were read from a single sample in a study of T cell responses to AZD1222 COVID-19 vaccine. Clones were sequenced by immunoSEQ multiplex PCR, and TCRdb holds only the in-frame ones, with some missing. The profile shows 90,000 to 150,000 clones, around 84% of them singletons. The material was peripheral blood, obtained 28 days after the second AZD1222 dose. These receptors originate from an adult who received the AZD1222 COVID-19 vaccine. CDR3s leave out the opening cysteine and the closing phenylalanine or tryptophan. For some rows the clone size is stated as once, few or many, or as a class when expanded; others skip it.

CDR3aa,v_gene,j_gene,abundance
ASRAGRADTQY,TRBV3-1/TRBV3-2,TRBJ2-3,-
ASRWDRGRLEAF,TRBV7-9,TRBJ1-1,-
ASGFTGGSYNEQF,TRBV12-5,TRBJ2-1,few
ASSYQEYAGELF,TRBV6-5,TRBJ2-2,-
ASSYEGFDTEAF,TRBV6-5,TRBJ1-1,few
ASSRTDREVSGYT,TRBV3-1/TRBV3-2,TRBJ1-2,few
ASSSGGTRKNTEAF,TRBV27,TRBJ1-1,once
ASSQEGYEQY,TRBV14,TRBJ2-7,-
ASSTRREGPVNEQF,TRBV19,TRBJ2-1,-
ASSPGLAGAGELF,TRBV19,TRBJ2-2,-
ATSDLRSSYGYT,TRBV24-1,TRBJ1-2,-
ASSLAGSYEQY,TRBV5-1,TRBJ2-7,-
ASSQQLGLDEQF,TRBV3-1/TRBV3-2,TRBJ2-1,once
ASSRDFGGERVYEQY,TRBV27,TRBJ2-7,-
ASSLGLPRETQY,TRBV5-5,TRBJ2-5,-
ATSDLFGVQTNTEAF,TRBV24-1,TRBJ1-1,-
ASSTPPGTDDSEQF,TRBV11-3,TRBJ2-1,-
ASSQDRNSYNEQF,TRBV4-3,TRBJ2-1,-
ASSNHYGYT,TRBV28,TRBJ1-2,-
ASSAISGTDYEQY,TRBV7-9,TRBJ2-7,-
AIRRRQIEKGYGYT,TRBV10-3,TRBJ1-2,-
ASSGTGRSTQY,TRBV25-1,TRBJ2-3,-
ASSLAHTDTQY,TRBV7-6,TRBJ2-3,-
SVGGAYGYT,TRBV29-1,TRBJ1-2,-
ASSLVSSGANVLT,TRBV5-4,TRBJ2-6,-
ASSDAGQNSNQPQH,TRBV2,TRBJ1-5,-